The clone carrying this T cell receptor beta chain was counted only a few times. No antigen is known for it. A junction end diverges from the germline sequence, so it may reflect a read error. Building of the TCR beta libraries involved iRepertoire HTBI primers and Arm-PCR of CDR3 regions. TCRdb re-derived calls from the multiplex PCR reads in MiXCR, one entry per CDR3 protein. The repertoire holds about 350,000 distinct CDR3 sequences, with 16% as singletons. This CDR3 has 18 amino acids. Germline V gene lookup returns CDR1 LGHDT and CDR2 YNNKEL (reference sequence). The sample originates from a study of regulatory T cells in long-lasting Graves disease. General study results and limits: When disease was persistent, TRBV28, TRBJ1-2 and TRBJ2-5 were the favored segments.

Time point indicated: newly diagnosed GD, antithyroid drugs for less than 3 months. Following extraction of RNA from PBMCs, that RNA was used to make the TCR library. The same data also went into a second study, on T cells in Graves' hyperthyroidism and ophthalmopathy. From that study: Pregnant or lactating patients were excluded, as were those with uncontrolled infection or other autoimmune disease.

The sample in question was peripheral blood mononuclear cells (PBMCs), obtained at new diagnosis, from a patient treated with antithyroid drugs. V is TRBV3-1 and J is TRBJ1-1; D call uncertain. The TCR sequence derives from a middle-aged man with Graves disease. The CDR3 region has the DNA TGTACCAGCAGCCAAGCAATGACCTTGGGCTTTATGAACACTGAAGCTTTCTTT. Amino acids: CTSSQAMTLGFMNTEAFF.